This T cell receptor beta chain was recorded in a study of T-cell memory formation after mild COVID-19. The CDR3 spans 14 residues. Trimming took 4 bases from V and 4 from J, leaving 13 bases between them. Germline lookup yields CDR1 SGHAT and CDR2 FQNNGV. TCRdb itself ran the 5' RACE reads through MiXCR, one entry per CDR3 protein. The profile shows 100,000 to 150,000 distinct CDR3 sequences, 15% to 20% of them singletons. Study observations and caveats: Shrinking CD4+ clones resided mostly in CM and EM, and CD8+ ones in EMRA.

This clonotype has more than one count but fewer than ten. Its antigen is currently unknown. The receptor comes from a man between 18 and 29 years old who had mild COVID-19 (a few samples of this study predate the infection). Cell type and time point are not known. V gene TRBV11-2 combines with J gene TRBJ2-5; TRBD1 is a possible D gene (5 bases). Material for sequencing was PBMCs or a T cell subset sorted from them (not recorded which). The CDR3 is CASSSDQGRETQYF. CDR3 coding DNA: TGTGCCAGCAGCTCAGACCAGGGTCGAGAGACCCAGTACTTC. Drawing the rest from reference TRBV11-2 and TRBJ2-5, the complete variable domain is EAGVAQSPRYKIIEKRQSVAFWCNPISGHATLYWYQQILGQGPKLLIQFQNNGVVDDSQLPKDRFSAERLKGVDSTLKIQPAKLEDSAVYLCASSSDQGRETQYFGPGTRLLVL.